This is a list of T cell receptor beta chains from one sample in a study of human T cells and chemical hapten exposure. MiXCR, applied by TCRdb to the RACE reads, yields one record per CDR3 protein. The sample holds a few hundred thousand distinct CDR3 sequences; about 9% are singletons and the top ten take over 2%. This sample comprised whole blood, obtained in connection with sensitization to the hapten diphenylcyclopropenone (DPC). All receptors come from a woman in her thirties or forties with alopecia areata. Some clones in this sample may be carry-over from other donors' samples. CDR3s include the opening cysteine and the closing phenylalanine or tryptophan. A D gene is named only where the DNA matches it firmly.

>TRBV29-1|11|.
CSVDSYNEQFF
>TRBV7-3|17|.
CASSLNPGAHDTDTQYF
>TRBV2|13|.
CASSEDGYSPLHF
>TRBV27|16|TRBD2
CASSLSSGRAYDEQYF
>TRBV6-6|13|.
CASSATTRAEAFF
>TRBV7-3|15|.
CASSHEAGRTGELFF
>TRBV7-2|16|TRBD1
CASSQRQGSVSTEAFF
>TRBV12-3/TRBV12-4|12|.
CASSLAFSRAFF
>TRBV18|12|.
CASSSNRNEQFF
>TRBV29-1|12|.
CSVLGGNTEAFF
>TRBV10-3|15|TRBD2
CAISGGLAGVDTQYF
>TRBV29-1|14|.
CSVGARSNTGELFF
>TRBV5-5|15|.
CASTLDPGNTGELFF
>TRBV27|15|.
CASSLSPASGNTIYF
>TRBV3-1|12|.
CASKLADTEAFF
>TRBV10-3|12|.
CAIRGANTEAFF
>TRBV29-1|13|TRBD1
CSGGQGAGETQYF
>TRBV6-5|14|.
CASSYSRPSYEQYF
>TRBV6-1|13|TRBD1
CATRTGGITEAFF
>TRBV6-2/TRBV6-3|14|.
CASSYMSDRETQYF
>TRBV7-9|17|TRBD1
CASSFRDRGRSNSPLHF
>TRBV5-1|14|.
CASSSGQGGPEAFF
>TRBV4-1|13|.
CASSHQVNQPQHF
>TRBV27|15|TRBD2
CASSFPGLAGHEQYF
>TRBV6-6|16|.
CASSYRTNQLNEKLFF
>TRBV28|15|TRBD2
CASSPSGRAYNEQFF
>TRBV6-5|17|TRBD2
CASSFDSGTSGTYEQYF
>TRBV11-2|13|.
CASSLGDRETQYF
>TRBV6-6|17|.
CASSYSTDPASSYEQYF
>TRBV3-1|15|.
CASSQDLMVTETQYF
>TRBV20-1|14|TRBD2
CSAQLAGAPNEQFF
>TRBV6-5|16|.
CASSYSRSSYNSPLHF
>TRBV28|14|TRBD1
CASSVDRGLYEQYF
>TRBV6-5|15|.
CASSYSGTVTDTQYF
>TRBV6-1|13|.
CASSEGGRETQYF
>TRBV6-4|15|TRBD1
CASSDGGTGATEQFF
>TRBV12-3/TRBV12-4|12|.
CASRTTGNTIYF
>TRBV15|14|.
CATSSDRTAYGYTF
>TRBV27|16|.
CASSLSEAFSYNEQFF
>TRBV7-8|16|TRBD2
CASSSWASGDDNEQFF
>TRBV7-2|14|.
CASSPMGRSDEQFF
>TRBV30|15|.
CAWDKDGTYHQPQHF
>TRBV20-1|15|.
CSARDYSELVYTQYF
>TRBV12-3/TRBV12-4|13|TRBD1
CASSLAQGAEAFF
>TRBV20-1|15|TRBD1
CSAGGTGGINQPQHF
>TRBV10-3|13|.
CAISGGTNQPQHF
>TRBV7-2|12|.
CASREGSDTQYF
>TRBV6-1|15|.
CASSEAGYSNQPQHF
>TRBV12-3/TRBV12-4|13|.
CASNRQLNTEAFF
>TRBV20-1|13|TRBD2
CSATSGSRNEQFF
>TRBV20-1|14|TRBD1
CSAVDPAGGYGYTF
>TRBV27|14|.
CASSRQIEIYGYTF
>TRBV28|14|.
CASRGGPPRSPLHF
>TRBV9|15|TRBD1
CASSPGPRGRETQYF